This TCR beta chain was found in a study of blood T cell repertoires in COVID-19. Study details: Acute-phase and convalescent COVID-19 samples originated in the United States, Italy and Spain. T cells, B-cell-depleted T cells, or PBMCs provided the cDNA or gDNA that served as material.

This clone was seen repeatedly, ten times or more. In the authors' methods: Amplification with reference gene primers provided the estimates of nucleated cell counts. Generated by immunoSEQ multiplex PCR, the TCRdb table keeps only in-frame clones and is missing some. The DNA gave D and trimming, while V, J and clone size come from that table. The sample lists 75,000 to 95,000 clones, approximately 90% occurring once. The receptor was isolated from a human donor in a cohort sampled during active COVID-19. What was sequenced was peripheral blood.

This CDR3 reads CASSFMETFYGYTF. CDR3 nucleotide sequence: TGTGCCAGCAGCTTTATGGAGACCTTTTATGGCTACACCTTC. This sequence joins TRBV5-4 and TRBJ1-2, with no clear D. This CDR3 is 14 amino acids long. The ends were cut back, 2 bases at V and 5 bases at J, with 13 bases in the middle. The germline V gene encodes CDR1 SGHNT and CDR2 YYREEE (reference sequence). The whole variable domain, remainder taken from reference TRBV5-4 and TRBJ1-2, is ETGVTQSPTHLIKTRGQQVTLRCSSQSGHNTVSWYQQALGQGPQFIFQYYREEENGRGNFPPRFSGLQFPNYSSELNVNALELDDSALYLCASSFMETFYGYTFGSGTRLTVV.